The entry below describes one T cell receptor (beta chain). The target antigen is unknown. The source of the sample is a study of blood T cells in healthy people across ages. The wider study: Researchers report that template switching captured about one barcoded beta molecule per two T cells. Overall study results and limits: For the donors, CMV status was unknown and possibly confounded expanded clonotype changes.

The use of a sample-barcoded 5' primer and a J-beta primer mix characterized a second PCR of roughly 7 to 11 cycles. MiXCR, run by TCRdb on the 5' RACE reads, gives a single entry per CDR3 protein. The top ten clones hold 25% to 35% of a sample with hundreds of thousands of distinct CDR3 sequences, about 25% of them seen once. The CDR3 totals 11 residues. The germline V and J ends were trimmed by 4 bases and 9 bases, with 10 bases remaining between them. Germline CDR1 SNHLY, CDR2 FYNNEI. The receptor was derived from a woman between 70 and 85 years old in good health. Sequenced: blood. The J gene is TRBJ2-7, the V gene TRBV2; D call uncertain. The CDR3 loop is CASSAMLVQYF. CDR3 DNA sequence: TGTGCCAGCAGTGCGATGCTTGTGCAGTACTTC.